Described below is a single T cell receptor (beta chain) sequence and its context. The method was immunoSEQ multiplex PCR; TCRdb's version includes in-frame clones alone and lacks a portion of them. The table has tens of thousands of clones, roughly 77% seen once. The sample is drawn from a study of OX40 agonist ivuxolimab in advanced cancers. Trimming removed 1 base at V and 9 bases at J, with 10 bases between. This CDR3 contains 13 residues. Germline V gene lookup returns CDR1 SGHVT and CDR2 SQSDAQ. The chain has TRBV7-4 and TRBJ2-1; weak D call: TRBD1 (6 bases). This receptor was taken from an adult with an advanced solid tumor such as melanoma, head and neck, liver or kidney cancer. This sample comprised CD4+ or CD8+ T cells sorted from blood, obtained in a trial of the OX40 agonist ivuxolimab. CDR3 residues: CASSLGGTTEQFF. CDR3 bases: TGTGCCAGCAGCTTAGGAGGGACAACTGAGCAGTTCTTC.